Below are 8 T cell receptor beta chains sequenced from a single sample in a study of early T cells in non-severe SARS-CoV-2 infection. TCRdb analysed the 5' RACE reads with MiXCR anew, one entry per CDR3 protein. Here the sample spans some 77,000 distinct CDR3 sequences, around 12% being singletons. The material sequenced was whole blood, taken at baseline. Receptor source: an adult who was a healthcare worker with PCR-confirmed SARS-CoV-2 infection or an uninfected control (not recorded which). The donor label of this sample is uncertain.

The rearrangement uses TRBV6-1 and TRBJ2-7; unclear D gene. CDR1 is MNHNS, CDR2 SASEGT, per germline. The CDR3 is 10 residues long. V dropped 7 bases and J dropped 3 bases, with 4 bases sitting between them. The CDR3 nucleotides are TGTGCCAGCAACAGCTACGAGCAGTACTTC. Its translation: CASNSYEQYF.

This clonotype was counted at least ten times. The chain uses TRBV7-3 and TRBJ2-1, with D perhaps matching TRBD1 (6 bases). Trimming left V 3 bases short and J 4 bases short, with 19 bases between. The CDR3 totals 17 residues. Germline loops: CDR1 SGHTA, CDR2 FQGTGA. The CDR3 DNA follows: TGTGCCAGCAGCTTCGGTTCAACAGGGTACGGTTACAATGAGCAGTTCTTC. This codes for CASSFGSTGYGYNEQFF. Full variable domain (rest looked up from reference TRBV7-3 and TRBJ2-1): GAGVSQTPSNKVTEKGKYVELRCDPISGHTALYWYRQSLGQGPEFLIYFQGTGAADDSGLPNDRFFAVRPEGSVSTLKIQRTERGDSAVYLCASSFGSTGYGYNEQFFGPGTRLTVL.

This clonotype was seen repeatedly, ten times or more. The chain joins TRBV4-2 to TRBJ1-1, with TRBD1 as a possible D gene (6 bases). The germline V gene encodes CDR1 LGHNA and CDR2 YNFKEQ. CDR3 length: 14 residues. Trimming cost V 3 bases and J 4 bases, with 12 bases left between them. CDR3 protein: CASSQSQGSTEAFF. The CDR3 nucleotides are TGTGCCAGCAGCCAGAGTCAGGGGAGCACTGAAGCTTTCTTT.

This clonotype was counted between two and nine times. The chain couples TRBV5-1 to TRBJ2-1; no clear D gene. The CDR3 spans 11 residues. V lost 3 bases and J 9 bases, leaving 7 bases between the germline ends. CDR1 and CDR2 from the germline V gene are SGHRS and YFSETQ. This chain's CDR3 is CASSSWGEQFF. CDR3 bases: TGCGCCAGCAGCTCCTGGGGTGAGCAGTTCTTC.

This clonotype came up a few times. The V and J genes are TRBV5-1 and TRBJ2-7; D unresolved. V was cut by 1 base and J by 6 bases, with 8 bases left in between. This CDR3 is built from 12 residues. Per germline, CDR1 SGHRS and CDR2 YFSETQ. CDR3 nucleotides: TGCGCCAGCAGCTTGCTTGGCCCCGAGCAGTACTTC. This codes for CASSLLGPEQYF. Complete variable domain (other parts from reference TRBV5-1 and TRBJ2-7): KAGVTQTPRYLIKTRGQQVTLSCSPISGHRSVSWYQQTPGQGLQFLFEYFSETQRNKGNFPGRFSGRQFSNSRSEMNVSTLELGDSALYLCASSLLGPEQYFGPGTRLTVT.

The gene calls are TRBV4-2 and TRBJ2-3, with D unclear. The CDR3 consists of 13 residues. The V gene's germline CDR1 is LGHNA and CDR2 YNFKEQ. With 0 bases removed from V and 3 bases from J, the gap between germline ends came to 4 bases. CDR3 sequence reads: CASSQDTTDTQYF. In DNA form, the CDR3 reads TGTGCCAGCAGCCAAGATACAACAGATACGCAGTATTTT.

The chain couples TRBV11-2 to TRBJ2-7, with TRBD2 matching over 9 bases. Germline CDR1 SGHAT, CDR2 FQNNGV. This CDR3 comprises 18 residues. J gave up 7 bases and V 3 bases, and 19 bases lay outside the gene matches. The CDR3 region has the DNA TGTGCCAGCAGCTTCCTGTTGAGTTCCGCGGGGGGGCCGGGTGAGCAGTACTTC. It yields the protein CASSFLLSSAGGPGEQYF.

The chain joins TRBV18 to TRBJ1-1, with TRBD1 matching 8 bases. From germline, CDR1 is KGHSH and CDR2 LQKENI. The trim removed 6 bases at V and 6 bases at J, leaving 6 bases unmatched. This CDR3 comprises 13 residues. DNA of the CDR3: TGTGCCAGCTCGGACAGGGATTCCGCTGAAGCTTTCTTT. It yields the protein CASSDRDSAEAFF.